In this sample, the clone carrying this T cell receptor (beta chain) turned up many times. Its antigen remains unknown. Compared with germline, one end of the junction differs, possibly owing to a read error. The sample originates from a study of tumor-infiltrating lymphocytes in primary liver carcinoma. The study, taken as a whole, reports: Tumor region pairs shared more overlap than did tumor-adjacent and tumor-blood pairs. The study used bulk unsorted samples and so did not compare CD4+ and CD8+ repertoires.

The authors made TCR beta cDNA from approximately 490 ng total RNA with a constant-region primer. TCR beta libraries came from three nested multiplex PCR rounds using slightly modified ARM-PCR. Amplification in the first two PCR rounds was performed using TRBV1-TRBV30 forward primers and a C-beta reverse primer for 10 cycles each. MiXCR, run by TCRdb on the multiplex PCR reads, gives a single entry per CDR3 protein. The sample lists fewer than 350,000 distinct CDR3 sequences; about 60% were seen once. Germline values: CDR1 SGHRS, CDR2 YFSETQ. This CDR3 contains 12 residues. Unsorted whole blood supplied the blood RNA, and germline DNA was isolated too. Among the patients, all had chronic HBV infection and none had been treated. Prior to surgery, roughly 4 milliliters of peripheral blood were drawn.

The sequence came from a man between 35 and 55 years old with primary liver carcinoma and hepatitis B virus infection. Sequencing used peripheral blood. This chain links TRBV5-1 with TRBJ2-1; D remains unclear. The DNA for the CDR3 is TGTGCCAGCAGCTTAGAATACAATGAGCAGTTCTTC. Protein: CASSLEYNEQFF. Filled out from reference TRBV5-1 and TRBJ2-1, the complete variable domain reads KAGVTQTPRYLIKTRGQQVTLSCSPISGHRSVSWYQQTPGQGLQFLFEYFSETQRNKGNFPGRFSGRQFSNSRSEMNVSTLELGDSALYLCASSLEYNEQFFGPGTRLTVL.